Below, 4 T cell receptor beta chains from the same sample are listed, as sequenced in a study of blood T cell repertoires in COVID-19. Using immunoSEQ multiplex PCR, the repertoire was profiled, and TCRdb retains in-frame clones only, with some absent. Of 300,000 to 450,000 clones in the sample, over 65% were seen once. The sequenced sample consisted of peripheral blood. These TCRs come from a human donor with acute or convalescent COVID-19. The donor label of this sample is uncertain.

The chain joins TRBV9 to TRBJ1-2, with 8 nucleotides matching TRBD1. The V segment lost 4 bases and the J segment 3 bases; nucleotides outside the gene matches: 8. The CDR3 covers 15 residues. Germline V CDR1 and CDR2: SGDLS, YYNGEE. This chain's CDR3 is CASSLQDRAHYGYTF. CDR3 nucleotides: TGTGCCAGCAGCCTTCAGGACAGGGCTCACTATGGCTACACCTTC.

The chain carries TRBV5-1 and TRBJ1-6; 12 bases map to TRBD1. Trimming cost V 3 bases and J 8 bases; bases outside gene matches: 6. Germline lookup yields CDR1 SGHRS and CDR2 YFSETQ. CDR3 length: 16 residues. The DNA of the CDR3 is TGCGCCAGCAGCTGGGGGACAGGGGGCGGTGATTCACCCCTCCACTTT. This translates into CASSWGTGGGDSPLHF.

The chain couples TRBV7-6 to TRBJ2-7; 8 bases agree with TRBD1. CDR1 and CDR2 (germline): SGHVS, FNYEAQ. Trimming cost V 5 bases and J 5 bases; bases outside gene matches: 20. The CDR3 extends over 18 amino acids. The CDR3 sequence is CASSPNLPGTGQLHEQYF. Written as DNA, the CDR3 is TGTGCCAGCAGCCCCAACCTCCCTGGGACAGGCCAACTTCACGAGCAGTACTTC.

The V gene is TRBV27, the J gene TRBJ1-2, with 12 bases that match TRBD1. The germline CDR1 and CDR2 sequences are MNHEY and SMNVEV (reference sequence). V was pared by 6 bases and J by 6 bases, with 8 bases of the junction left unmatched. CDR3 length: 15 residues. The DNA of the CDR3 is TGTGCCAGCAGGGGATTGGGGACAGGGGGCCATGGCTACACCTTC. It codes for CASRGLGTGGHGYTF.